A selection of T cell receptor beta chains follows, all from one sample in a study of blood T cell repertoires in COVID-19. TCRdb's table, derived via immunoSEQ multiplex PCR, lists solely in-frame clones and lacks some. The sample records hundreds of thousands of clones, just under 90% being singletons. Sequences were obtained from peripheral blood. Receptors were obtained from a woman aged 18-30 years with acute or convalescent COVID-19. The CDR3 runs from the conserved cysteine through the conserved F or W. The order of the fields is V gene, clone size, J gene, D gene, CDR3 protein, CDR3 DNA. A D gene is named only where the DNA matches it firmly. Size is omitted from some rows. Given values are once, few, many or a class for expanded clones.

V: TRBV7-9; size: NA; J: TRBJ1-2; D: NA; CDR3: CASSLAPTVYGYTF; DNA: TGTGCCAGCAGCTTAGCGCCGACAGTTTATGGCTACACCTTC
V: TRBV5-8; size: few; J: TRBJ2-1; D: NA; CDR3: CASSLSQRNNEQFF; DNA: TGTGCCAGCAGCTTGTCGCAGCGGAACAATGAGCAGTTCTTC
V: TRBV6-4; size: few; J: TRBJ2-1; D: NA; CDR3: CASSDGAGSYNEQFF; DNA: TGTGCCAGCAGTGACGGGGCCGGCTCCTACAATGAGCAGTTCTTC
V: TRBV9; size: NA; J: TRBJ1-2; D: NA; CDR3: CASSASIPTENYGYTF; DNA: TGTGCCAGCAGCGCCTCTATACCGACTGAGAACTATGGCTACACCTTC
V: TRBV10-3; size: NA; J: TRBJ1-1; D: NA; CDR3: CAITSSGTLLPGTEAFF; DNA: TGTGCCATCACCTCATCCGGGACTCTCTTACCCGGCACTGAAGCTTTCTTT
V: TRBV7-9; size: NA; J: TRBJ2-1; D: NA; CDR3: CASSQMGDYNEQFF; DNA: TGTGCCAGCAGCCAAATGGGAGATTACAATGAGCAGTTCTTC
V: TRBV29-1; size: NA; J: TRBJ2-1; D: NA; CDR3: CSSPGDFYNEQFF; DNA: TGCAGCTCCCCCGGGGACTTCTACAATGAGCAGTTCTTC
V: TRBV7-3; size: once; J: TRBJ2-7; D: TRBD1; CDR3: CASSSMPGQLYEQYF; DNA: TGTGCCAGCAGCTCTATGCCGGGACAGCTCTACGAGCAGTACTTC
V: TRBV7-7; size: NA; J: TRBJ2-3; D: TRBD2; CDR3: CASSPGLAAPDTQYF; DNA: TGTGCCAGCAGCCCTGGACTAGCGGCCCCAGATACGCAGTATTTT
V: TRBV18; size: NA; J: TRBJ1-5; D: NA; CDR3: CASSPSDQPQHF; DNA: TGTGCCAGCTCACCATCAGATCAGCCCCAGCATTTT
V: TRBV4-3; size: NA; J: TRBJ2-7; D: TRBD1; CDR3: CASSFTGTGNYEQYF; DNA: TGCGCCAGCAGCTTCACCGGGACAGGGAACTACGAGCAGTACTTC
V: TRBV11-2; size: NA; J: TRBJ2-2; D: NA; CDR3: CASSQGAAGELFF; DNA: TGTGCCAGCAGCCAAGGGGCTGCCGGGGAGCTGTTTTTT
V: TRBV5-6; size: NA; J: TRBJ1-2; D: TRBD1; CDR3: CASSPTGFDYGYTF; DNA: TGTGCCAGCAGCCCGACAGGGTTCGACTATGGCTACACCTTC
V: TRBV6-1; size: NA; J: TRBJ1-2; D: NA; CDR3: CASSEGPPTGNYGYTF; DNA: TGTGCCAGCAGTGAAGGGCCCCCGACGGGGAACTATGGCTACACCTTC
V: TRBV5-1; size: NA; J: TRBJ1-4; D: TRBD1; CDR3: CASSKTGFSEKLFF; DNA: TGCGCCAGCAGCAAGACAGGGTTCAGTGAAAAACTGTTTTTT
V: TRBV11-1; size: NA; J: TRBJ1-1; D: NA; CDR3: CASRSGRNTEAFF; DNA: TGTGCCAGCAGAAGCGGACGAAACACTGAAGCTTTCTTT
V: TRBV29-1; size: NA; J: TRBJ1-5; D: TRBD1; CDR3: CSVVDRGEQPQHF; DNA: TGCAGCGTTGTCGACAGGGGAGAACAGCCCCAGCATTTT
V: TRBV24-1; size: NA; J: TRBJ2-1; D: NA; CDR3: CATRAAEVPNEQFF; DNA: TGTGCCACCAGGGCAGCGGAAGTACCAAATGAGCAGTTCTTC
V: TRBV2; size: NA; J: TRBJ2-5; D: NA; CDR3: CANLRTVSRETQYF; DNA: TGTGCCAACCTACGGACAGTTAGCCGAGAGACCCAGTACTTC
V: TRBV28; size: once; J: TRBJ2-1; D: TRBD2; CDR3: CASTSIRTSGRYNEQFF; DNA: TGTGCCAGCACTTCCATTAGGACTAGCGGGAGATACAATGAGCAGTTCTTC
V: TRBV5-1; size: NA; J: TRBJ2-3; D: TRBD1; CDR3: CASSGDRFTDTQYF; DNA: TGCGCCAGCAGCGGGGACAGATTCACAGATACGCAGTATTTT
V: TRBV6-5; size: NA; J: TRBJ2-1; D: NA; CDR3: CASRSTSNYNEQFF; DNA: TGTGCCAGCAGATCGACTAGTAACTACAATGAGCAGTTCTTC
V: TRBV7-8; size: NA; J: TRBJ2-1; D: TRBD2; CDR3: CASSWEGLAGYNEQFF; DNA: TGTGCCAGCAGCTGGGAGGGACTAGCGGGTTACAATGAGCAGTTCTTC
V: TRBV9; size: NA; J: TRBJ2-6; D: NA; CDR3: CASSVGASGANVLTF; DNA: TGTGCCAGCAGCGTTGGGGCCTCTGGGGCCAACGTCCTGACTTTC
V: TRBV6-5; size: NA; J: TRBJ1-5; D: NA; CDR3: CASRDPSGEPQHF; DNA: TGTGCCAGCAGAGATCCATCCGGGGAGCCCCAGCATTTT
V: TRBV6-1; size: NA; J: TRBJ1-5; D: NA; CDR3: CASSDTSYNQPQHF; DNA: TGTGCCAGCAGTGACACCTCCTACAATCAGCCCCAGCATTTT
V: TRBV6-4; size: NA; J: TRBJ2-2; D: TRBD1; CDR3: CASSDRTGAGTGELFF; DNA: TGTGCCAGCAGTGACCGGACAGGGGCGGGCACCGGGGAGCTGTTTTTT
V: TRBV10-3; size: NA; J: TRBJ1-3; D: NA; CDR3: CAISELRWMDGNTIYF; DNA: TGTGCCATCAGTGAGCTCAGGTGGATGGATGGAAACACCATATATTTT
V: TRBV19; size: few; J: TRBJ1-2; D: NA; CDR3: CASSQYPYGYTF; DNA: TGTGCCAGTAGCCAGTACCCCTATGGCTACACCTTC
V: TRBV3-1/TRBV3-2; size: NA; J: TRBJ2-7; D: TRBD2; CDR3: CASSQARLAGSYEQYF; DNA: TGTGCCAGCAGCCAAGCAAGACTAGCGGGGTCATACGAGCAGTACTTC
V: TRBV15; size: NA; J: TRBJ2-5; D: TRBD2; CDR3: CATSSGFTSGGSKETQYF; DNA: TGTGCCACCAGCAGCGGCTTTACTAGCGGGGGCTCGAAAGAGACCCAGTACTTC
V: TRBV14; size: NA; J: TRBJ2-7; D: NA; CDR3: CASSPHPEGLEQYF; DNA: TGTGCCAGCAGCCCCCATCCTGAGGGTCTCGAGCAGTACTTC
V: TRBV7-6; size: NA; J: TRBJ1-3; D: TRBD1; CDR3: CASSLGQGGNTIYF; DNA: TGTGCCAGCAGCTTAGGACAGGGGGGAAACACCATATATTTT
V: TRBV7-9; size: NA; J: TRBJ1-1; D: TRBD1; CDR3: CASSSQGRDTEAFF; DNA: TGTGCCAGCAGCTCACAGGGGCGCGACACTGAAGCTTTCTTT
V: TRBV4-1; size: NA; J: TRBJ2-3; D: TRBD1; CDR3: CASSLRGQSTDTQYF; DNA: TGCGCCAGCAGCCTCCGGGGACAGAGCACAGATACGCAGTATTTT
V: TRBV19; size: NA; J: TRBJ2-1; D: TRBD1; CDR3: CASSERTGAGNEQFF; DNA: TGTGCCAGTAGTGAAAGGACAGGGGCGGGGAATGAGCAGTTCTTC
V: TRBV6-5; size: NA; J: TRBJ2-3; D: NA; CDR3: CASSPSLGTDTQYF; DNA: TGTGCCAGCAGTCCCTCGTTAGGCACAGATACGCAGTATTTT
V: TRBV20-1; size: NA; J: TRBJ1-4; D: NA; CDR3: CSASPGGAREKLFF; DNA: TGCAGTGCTAGTCCTGGAGGGGCTCGTGAAAAACTGTTTTTT
V: TRBV19; size: NA; J: TRBJ1-2; D: NA; CDR3: CASSFGSSDYGYTF; DNA: TGTGCCAGTAGTTTCGGTTCTTCGGACTATGGCTACACCTTC
V: TRBV19; size: NA; J: TRBJ1-5; D: NA; CDR3: CASSQQAANQPQHF; DNA: TGTGCCAGTAGTCAACAGGCGGCCAATCAGCCCCAGCATTTT
V: TRBV28; size: NA; J: TRBJ1-1; D: NA; CDR3: CASSPTLLGKWATEAFF; DNA: TGTGCCAGCTCTCCTACCTTGCTGGGCAAATGGGCCACTGAAGCTTTCTTT
V: TRBV6-6; size: NA; J: TRBJ1-5; D: TRBD1; CDR3: CASSYSRDRDQPQHF; DNA: TGTGCCAGCAGTTACTCCCGGGACAGGGATCAGCCCCAGCATTTT
V: TRBV10-3; size: NA; J: TRBJ2-7; D: TRBD1; CDR3: CAISEYQGDEQYF; DNA: TGTGCCATCAGTGAGTATCAGGGGGACGAGCAGTACTTC
V: TRBV4-1; size: few; J: TRBJ1-2; D: TRBD1; CDR3: CASSQGDRGPGYTF; DNA: TGCGCCAGCAGCCAAGGAGACAGGGGGCCTGGCTACACCTTC
V: TRBV18; size: NA; J: TRBJ2-1; D: NA; CDR3: CASSDVPLLQDLNEQFF; DNA: TGTGCCAGCTCAGATGTTCCCTTACTGCAGGATCTCAATGAGCAGTTCTTC
V: TRBV19; size: NA; J: TRBJ1-2; D: TRBD1; CDR3: CASSMSGDRGPYGYTF; DNA: TGTGCCAGTAGTATGAGCGGGGACAGGGGGCCCTATGGCTACACCTTC
V: TRBV13; size: NA; J: TRBJ2-7; D: NA; CDR3: CASREVDGDEQYF; DNA: TGTGCCAGCAGGGAGGTAGACGGGGACGAGCAGTACTTC
V: TRBV11-3; size: few; J: TRBJ2-7; D: NA; CDR3: CASSPEGGTTEQYF; DNA: TGTGCCAGCAGCCCCGAAGGGGGGACTACCGAGCAGTACTTC
V: TRBV5-6; size: NA; J: TRBJ2-7; D: NA; CDR3: CASSLSLGTYEQYF; DNA: TGTGCCAGCAGCTTGTCACTGGGCACCTACGAGCAGTACTTC
V: TRBV19; size: NA; J: TRBJ2-2; D: TRBD2; CDR3: CATRAGETYTGELFF; DNA: TGTGCCACCCGAGCGGGGGAAACCTACACCGGGGAGCTGTTTTTT